The 12 T cell receptor beta chains reported below all come from one sample, sequenced in a study of shared clonotypes between healthy human individuals. Produced via immunoSEQ multiplex PCR; TCRdb's table is partial and in-frame only. In the table there are fewer than 650,000 clones, over 65% of which are singletons. Sequenced: PBMCs. These receptors were taken from a woman aged 40 to 50 in good health. Some clones in this sample may be carry-over from other donors' samples.

This sequence joins TRBV19 and TRBJ2-2; D is undetermined. CDR1 LNHDA and CDR2 SQIVND come from the germline V gene (reference sequence). V lost 0 bases and J lost 5, with 7 bases in between. The CDR3 is 14 residues long. The CDR3 coding sequence is TGTGCCAGTAGTATAGATCGACCGACCGGGGAGCTGTTTTTT. As protein: CASSIDRPTGELFF.

Only a few counts were recorded for this clone. The chain combines TRBV15 with TRBJ2-2; 10 bases are a match to TRBD2. CDR3 length equals 15 residues. The V segment lost 9 bases and the J segment 0 bases; nucleotides outside the gene matches: 4. Germline CDR1 reads LNHNV; CDR2 reads YYDKDF (reference sequence). CDR3 in DNA: TGTGCCACTCGGACTAGCGGAACGAACACCGGGGAGCTGTTTTTT. Translating it yields CATRTSGTNTGELFF.

This clone was found once. The chain combines TRBV10-3 with TRBJ2-2; the D is unclear. The germline V and J ends were trimmed by 1 base and 3 bases, with 12 bases remaining between them. The CDR3 loop spans 16 amino acids. Germline lookup yields CDR1 ENHRY and CDR2 SYGVKD. The CDR3, as DNA: TGTGCCATCAGTGAGTTGGACCCTGCGGACACCGGGGAGCTGTTTTTT. Protein: CAISELDPADTGELFF.

The chain uses TRBV6-6 and TRBJ2-5, with D perhaps matching TRBD1 or TRBD2 (6 bases each). Germline V CDR1 and CDR2: MNHNY, SVGAGI (reference sequence). This CDR3 is built from 15 residues. V dropped 0 bases and J dropped 5 bases, with 13 bases sitting between them. CDR3 amino acids: CASSYSQGGGETQYF. In DNA form, the CDR3 reads TGTGCCAGCAGTTACTCCCAAGGAGGGGGGGAGACCCAGTACTTC.

This rearrangement joins TRBV29-1 to TRBJ1-1; D is perhaps TRBD1 (5 bases). From germline, CDR1 is SQVTM and CDR2 ANQGSEA. The CDR3 length is 11 residues. Deletions cut 7 bases from V and 1 base from J, with 7 bases between. The CDR3 nucleotides read TGCAGCGCCGGACAGAACACTGAAGCTTTCTTT. Its translation is CSAGQNTEAFF.

J is TRBJ2-1 and V is TRBV11-2; 8 nucleotides match TRBD2. The CDR3 spans 15 residues. With 5 bases clipped from V and 10 bases from J, the junction kept 13 bases outside the gene matches. Germline CDR1 and CDR2: SGHAT and FQNNGV. This chain's CDR3 is CASSLGLAGPPEQFF. The CDR3 nucleotides are TGTGCCAGCAGCCTAGGGCTAGCGGGCCCACCCGAGCAGTTCTTC.

The rearrangement links TRBV5-1 to TRBJ1-5; no clear D. The CDR3 is 13 residues long. The V and J ends lost 0 bases and 7 bases respectively, with 8 bases between them. Germline values: CDR1 SGHRS, CDR2 YFSETQ. CDR3 protein: CASSLGSRQPQHF. CDR3 DNA sequence: TGCGCCAGCAGCTTGGGGAGTCGCCAGCCCCAGCATTTT.

The chain carries TRBV5-6 and TRBJ2-1; TRBD2 matches 10 bases. This CDR3 comprises 15 residues. The V gene's germline CDR1 is SGHDT and CDR2 YYEEEE. The trim removed 4 bases at V and 8 bases at J, leaving 9 bases unmatched. The CDR3 region has the DNA TGTGCCAGCAGCCAACTCTCTAGCGGGAGCCATGAGCAGTTCTTC. As protein: CASSQLSSGSHEQFF.

V gene TRBV9 combines with J gene TRBJ2-7; D is possibly TRBD1 or TRBD2 (5 bases each). The CDR3 loop spans 15 amino acids. Trimming pared 0 bases from V and 2 bases from J, leaving 12 bases between. Germline V gene sequence: CDR1 SGDLS, CDR2 YYNGEE. The CDR3 sequence is CASSVASGTAYEQYF. The CDR3 DNA follows: TGTGCCAGCAGCGTAGCTTCCGGGACCGCCTACGAGCAGTACTTC. The complete variable domain, with remaining parts taken from reference TRBV9 and TRBJ2-7, reads DSGVTQTPKHLITATGQRVTLRCSPRSGDLSVYWYQQSLDQGLQFLIQYYNGEERAKGNILERFSAQQFPDLHSELNLSSLELGDSALYFCASSVASGTAYEQYFGPGTRLTVT.

This rearrangement joins TRBV5-1 to TRBJ2-1; D is uncertain. The CDR3 contains 12 residues. Germline CDR1 is SGHRS and CDR2 is YFSETQ. V lost 5 bases to trimming and J lost 8 bases, with 11 bases between them. CDR3 protein: CASRVDVDEQFF. The CDR3 coding sequence is TGCGCCAGCAGAGTCGACGTCGATGAGCAGTTCTTC. Full variable domain (outside the CDR3, taken from reference TRBV5-1 and TRBJ2-1): KAGVTQTPRYLIKTRGQQVTLSCSPISGHRSVSWYQQTPGQGLQFLFEYFSETQRNKGNFPGRFSGRQFSNSRSEMNVSTLELGDSALYLCASRVDVDEQFFGPGTRLTVL.

This clone was found many times. The chain's CDR3 is CASSLGQGRNEQYF. The DNA for the CDR3 is TGTGCCAGCAGCTTAGGGCAGGGCAGGAACGAGCAGTACTTC. V is TRBV7-9 and J is TRBJ2-7, with D perhaps TRBD1 (5 bases). V gave up 1 base and J gave up 5 bases, with 12 bases separating them. This CDR3 contains 14 residues. Germline V gene data show CDR1 as SEHNR and CDR2 as FQNEAQ (reference sequence).

This chain links TRBV28 with TRBJ2-7; either TRBD1 or TRBD2 may fit D (6 bases each). Looked up from germline, CDR1 is MDHEN and CDR2 is SYDVKM. CDR3 length equals 15 residues. V was cut by 8 bases and J by 2 bases, with 19 bases left in between. The CDR3 loop is CASARGAGPPYEQYF. The CDR3 DNA follows: TGTGCCAGCGCAAGGGGGGCAGGTCCCCCCTACGAGCAGTACTTC.